This T cell receptor beta chain was sequenced during a study of cytomegalovirus exposure and HLA in healthy donors. Use of 60 Vbeta and 13 Jbeta primers characterized the PCR. TCRdb's copy holds only in-frame clones and misses some; the assay was immunoSEQ multiplex PCR. The sample has approximately 180,000 clones; approximately 84% are singletons. Study-wide results and limits: In vitro confirmation showed three CMV-associated chains to be CMV antigen specific. Available immune exposure information was restricted to CMV serostatus only. The study labeled 150 to 200 TCR beta chains cytomegalovirus-associated. Trimming of TCR beta V- and J-genes showed a link, identified in a later analysis, to a missense DCLRE1C variant.

A word on this clone: The antigen is unknown.

V was pared by 1 base and J by 8 bases, with 12 bases between. The CDR3 totals 14 residues. CDR1 and CDR2 (germline): SEHNR, FQNEAQ (reference sequence). V gene TRBV7-9 combines with J gene TRBJ2-1; TRBD2 might be the D (5 bases). The sequenced material came from PBMCs. The sequence was collected from a man aged 18 to 30 in good health and CMV-seronegative. The CDR3 nucleotides read TGTGCCAGCAGCTTAGGGGCCGGGCGGGATGAGCAGTTCTTC. Its translation: CASSLGAGRDEQFF.